This TCR beta chain was retrieved from a study of beta chain features in type 1 diabetes. Study results and caveats: Type 1 diabetes patients had VDJ junctions that carried fewer insertions and more deletions.

cDNA synthesis used the whole RNA isolate, giving expressed TCRB sequences. Deep immunoSEQ sequencing covered naive, central memory and regulatory T cell samples. Profiled with immunoSEQ multiplex PCR; TCRdb holds only in-frame clones, not every one. The table includes approximately 200,000 clones, over 8.5% detected once. The V and J ends lost 7 bases and 2 bases, in that order; junction bases with no gene match: 10. Germline CDR1 reads SEHNR; CDR2 reads FQNEAQ (reference sequence). CDR3 length: 15 amino acids. This clone was counted ten times or more. Its target is not known. Donors underwent one heparinised blood draw, around 100 mL on average.

The TCR comes from a woman aged 18-35 years in good health. The rearrangement uses TRBV7-9 and TRBJ2-7; TRBD1 matches 8 bases. Material: naive CD4+ T cells from blood. CDR3 nucleotide sequence: TGTGCCAGCACCCACCAGGGGGCCCACACCTACGAGCAGTACTTC. It yields the protein CASTHQGAHTYEQYF.